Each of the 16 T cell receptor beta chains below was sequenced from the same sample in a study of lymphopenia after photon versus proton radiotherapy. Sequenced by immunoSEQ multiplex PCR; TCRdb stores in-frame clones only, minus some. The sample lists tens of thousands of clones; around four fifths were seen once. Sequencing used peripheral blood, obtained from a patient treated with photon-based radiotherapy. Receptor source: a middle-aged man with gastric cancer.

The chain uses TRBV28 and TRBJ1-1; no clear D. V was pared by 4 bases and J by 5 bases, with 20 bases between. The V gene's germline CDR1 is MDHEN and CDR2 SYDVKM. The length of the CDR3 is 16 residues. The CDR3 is CASSSNPGKADTEAFF. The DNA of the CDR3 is TGTGCCAGCAGTTCCAATCCGGGGAAGGCGGATACTGAAGCTTTCTTT.

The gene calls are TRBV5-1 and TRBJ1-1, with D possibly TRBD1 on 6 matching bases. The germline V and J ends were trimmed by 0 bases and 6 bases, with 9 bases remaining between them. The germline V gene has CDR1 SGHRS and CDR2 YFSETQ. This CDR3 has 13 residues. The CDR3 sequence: CASSLDREAEAFF. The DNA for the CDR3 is TGCGCCAGCAGCTTGGACAGGGAGGCTGAAGCTTTCTTT.

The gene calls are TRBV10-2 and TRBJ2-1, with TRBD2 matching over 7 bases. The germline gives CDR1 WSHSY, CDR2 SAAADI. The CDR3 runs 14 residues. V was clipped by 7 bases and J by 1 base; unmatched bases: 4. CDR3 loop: CASKPAGSYNEQFF. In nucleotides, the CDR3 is TGCGCCAGCAAACCAGCGGGATCCTACAATGAGCAGTTCTTC.

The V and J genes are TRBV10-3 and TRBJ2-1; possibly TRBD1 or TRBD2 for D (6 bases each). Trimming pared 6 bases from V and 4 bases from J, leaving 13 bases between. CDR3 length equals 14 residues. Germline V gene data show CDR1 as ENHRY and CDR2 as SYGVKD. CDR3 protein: CAIRGASAYNEQFF. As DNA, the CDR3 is TGTGCCATCAGGGGGGCTAGCGCGTACAATGAGCAGTTCTTC.

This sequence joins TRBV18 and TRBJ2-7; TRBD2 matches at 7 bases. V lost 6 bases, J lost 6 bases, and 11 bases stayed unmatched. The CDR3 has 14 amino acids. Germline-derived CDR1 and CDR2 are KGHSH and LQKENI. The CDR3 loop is CASSRTGGRSEQYF. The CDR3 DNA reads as TGTGCCAGCTCCCGAACGGGCGGGAGATCCGAGCAGTACTTC.

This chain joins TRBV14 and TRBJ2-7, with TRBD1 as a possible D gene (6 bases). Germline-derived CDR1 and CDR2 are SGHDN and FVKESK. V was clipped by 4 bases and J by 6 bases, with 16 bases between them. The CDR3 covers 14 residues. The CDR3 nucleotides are TGTGCCAGCAGCCGTACACAGGGTTGGGGCGAGCAGTACTTC. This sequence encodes CASSRTQGWGEQYF.

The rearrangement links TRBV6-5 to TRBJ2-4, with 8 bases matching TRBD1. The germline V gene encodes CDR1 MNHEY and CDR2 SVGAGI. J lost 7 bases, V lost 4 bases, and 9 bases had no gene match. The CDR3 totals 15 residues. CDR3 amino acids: CASSWSRGLWNIQYF. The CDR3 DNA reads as TGTGCCAGCAGTTGGTCCAGGGGGCTTTGGAACATTCAGTACTTC.

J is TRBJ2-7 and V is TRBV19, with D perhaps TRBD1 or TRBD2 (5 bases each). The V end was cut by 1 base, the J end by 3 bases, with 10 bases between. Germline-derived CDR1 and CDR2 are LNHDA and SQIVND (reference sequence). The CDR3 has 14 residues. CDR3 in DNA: TGTGCCAGTAGTATAGCTGGGGGATACTACGAGCAGTACTTC. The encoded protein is CASSIAGGYYEQYF.

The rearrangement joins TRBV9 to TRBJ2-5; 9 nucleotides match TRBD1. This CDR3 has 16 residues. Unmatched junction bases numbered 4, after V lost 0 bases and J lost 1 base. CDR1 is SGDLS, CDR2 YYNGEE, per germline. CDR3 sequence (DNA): TGTGCCAGCAGCGTAGGGGACAGGGCGAGCCAAGAGACCCAGTACTTC. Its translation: CASSVGDRASQETQYF.

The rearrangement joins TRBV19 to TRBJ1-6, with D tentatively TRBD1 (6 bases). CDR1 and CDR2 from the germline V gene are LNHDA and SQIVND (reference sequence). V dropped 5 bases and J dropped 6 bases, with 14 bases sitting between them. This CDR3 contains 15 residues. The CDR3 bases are TGTGCCAGTAGTCCGTCAACAGGGAGTAATTCACCCCTCCACTTT. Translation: CASSPSTGSNSPLHF.

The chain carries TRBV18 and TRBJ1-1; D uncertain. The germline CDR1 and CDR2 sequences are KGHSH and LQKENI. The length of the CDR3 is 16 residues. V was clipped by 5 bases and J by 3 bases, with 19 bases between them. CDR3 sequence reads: CASSSLSRGRDTEAFF. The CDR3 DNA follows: TGTGCCAGCTCATCGCTTAGCCGTGGACGGGACACTGAAGCTTTCTTT.

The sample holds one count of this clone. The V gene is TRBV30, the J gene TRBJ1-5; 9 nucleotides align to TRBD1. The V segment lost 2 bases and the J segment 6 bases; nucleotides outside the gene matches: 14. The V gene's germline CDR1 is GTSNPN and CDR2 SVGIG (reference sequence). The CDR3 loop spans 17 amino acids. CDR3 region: CAWSNRDRAQKAQPQHF. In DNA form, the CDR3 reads TGTGCCTGGAGTAACCGGGACAGGGCTCAGAAGGCTCAGCCCCAGCATTTT.

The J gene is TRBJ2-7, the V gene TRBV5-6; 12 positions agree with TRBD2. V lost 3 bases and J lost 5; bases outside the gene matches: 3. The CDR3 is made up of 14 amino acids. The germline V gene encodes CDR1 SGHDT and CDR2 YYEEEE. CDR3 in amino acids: CASSWGLAGDEQYF. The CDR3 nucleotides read TGTGCCAGCAGCTGGGGACTAGCGGGCGACGAGCAGTACTTC. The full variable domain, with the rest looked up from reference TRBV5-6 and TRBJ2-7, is DAGVTQSPTHLIKTRGQQVTLRCSPKSGHDTVSWYQQALGQGPQFIFQYYEEEERQRGNFPDRFSGHQFPNYSSELNVNALLLGDSALYLCASSWGLAGDEQYFGPGTRLTVT.

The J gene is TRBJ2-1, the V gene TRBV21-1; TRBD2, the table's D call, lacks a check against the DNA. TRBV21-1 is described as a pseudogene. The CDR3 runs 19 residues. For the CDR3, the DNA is TGTGCCAGCAGCAAAAGGACTAGCGGGAGGGCCGGCTCCTACAATGAGCAGTTCTTC. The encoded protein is CASSKRTSGRAGSYNEQFF.

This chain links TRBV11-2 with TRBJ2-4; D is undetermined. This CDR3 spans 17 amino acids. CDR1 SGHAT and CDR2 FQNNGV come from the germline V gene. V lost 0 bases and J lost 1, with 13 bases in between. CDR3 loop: CASSLDIGLRAKNIQYF. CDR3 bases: TGTGCCAGCAGCTTAGATATAGGGCTAAGGGCCAAAAACATTCAGTACTTC.

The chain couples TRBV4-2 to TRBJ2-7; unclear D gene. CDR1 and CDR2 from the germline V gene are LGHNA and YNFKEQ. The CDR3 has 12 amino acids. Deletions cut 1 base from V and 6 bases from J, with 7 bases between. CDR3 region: CASSQVPGEQYF. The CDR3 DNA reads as TGTGCCAGCAGCCAAGTTCCCGGCGAGCAGTACTTC.